The rows below give T cell receptor beta chains drawn from one sample of a study of identical twins. Via MiXCR, TCRdb re-called the 5' RACE reads, giving one row per CDR3 protein. The sample includes approximately 300,000 distinct CDR3 sequences, roughly 10% of them seen just once. These data were also filed under a second study, of yellow fever vaccine responses in identical twins.

Sequenced material: CD8+ T cells sorted from blood. Receptors originate from a woman under 30 in good health. The conserved cysteine and the conserved F or W are not part of the CDR3 here. Each record gives: CDR3 length, J gene, V gene, CDR3 protein.

>12|TRBJ2-2|TRBV20-1
SAREPLNTGELF
>12|TRBJ1-2|TRBV4-1
ASSQAGQTYGYT
>14|TRBJ2-3|TRBV18
ASSVWWEDSTDTQY
>13|TRBJ2-1|TRBV7-2
ASSPRLAGGSEQF
>10|TRBJ2-7|TRBV10-3
AISPVSYEQY
>15|TRBJ2-5|TRBV3-1
ASSQARLAGSQETQY
>14|TRBJ2-1|TRBV14
ASSQDSSGRYNEQF
>20|TRBJ2-1|TRBV6-2/TRBV6-3
ASPHTTAASGRDKRSYNEQF
>10|TRBJ2-1|TRBV9
ASSADMLEQF
>12|TRBJ1-4|TRBV20-1
SAKEGAEVEKLF
>12|TRBJ2-2|TRBV7-9
ASSLGENTGELF
>13|TRBJ2-1|TRBV7-9
ASSGDRDRVDEQF
>12|TRBJ1-6|TRBV4-2
ASSGTGDNSPLH
>14|TRBJ2-1|TRBV6-5
ASSYSVLAGHNEQF
>12|TRBJ2-7|TRBV10-3
AISATSGTYEQY
>11|TRBJ2-5|TRBV20-1
SASPAGQETQY
>13|TRBJ2-3|TRBV7-2
ASSLVHLPTDTQY
>12|TRBJ2-7|TRBV5-5
ASRRTGGSYEQY
>16|TRBJ1-6|TRBV20-1
SARDISGQGNYNSPLH
>16|TRBJ2-1|TRBV5-1
ASSLEASGSLVYNEQF
>11|TRBJ2-3|TRBV7-9
ASSSSSTDTQY
>15|TRBJ2-3|TRBV2
ASSVRSDRPRADTQY
>12|TRBJ2-7|TRBV29-1
SYTSYNGAYEQY
>14|TRBJ2-5|TRBV15
ATSREPYSPGETQY
>10|TRBJ2-1|TRBV25-1
ASSDQGNEQF
>11|TRBJ2-1|TRBV28
ASSSRAVNEQF
>12|TRBJ2-7|TRBV10-3
AISEVYSSYEQY
>10|TRBJ2-7|TRBV14
ASSQAVGEQY
>12|TRBJ1-2|TRBV6-1
ASSVQGAVGGYT
>14|TRBJ1-5|TRBV6-5
ASSYSAATGNQPQH
>14|TRBJ2-7|TRBV18
ASSPNWTGHSYEQY
>18|TRBJ1-1|TRBV27
ASGTKQWGIPEPMNTEAF
>12|TRBJ2-7|TRBV27
ASSHRDRTYEQY
>16|TRBJ2-2|TRBV30
AWRTPLLAVGYTGELF